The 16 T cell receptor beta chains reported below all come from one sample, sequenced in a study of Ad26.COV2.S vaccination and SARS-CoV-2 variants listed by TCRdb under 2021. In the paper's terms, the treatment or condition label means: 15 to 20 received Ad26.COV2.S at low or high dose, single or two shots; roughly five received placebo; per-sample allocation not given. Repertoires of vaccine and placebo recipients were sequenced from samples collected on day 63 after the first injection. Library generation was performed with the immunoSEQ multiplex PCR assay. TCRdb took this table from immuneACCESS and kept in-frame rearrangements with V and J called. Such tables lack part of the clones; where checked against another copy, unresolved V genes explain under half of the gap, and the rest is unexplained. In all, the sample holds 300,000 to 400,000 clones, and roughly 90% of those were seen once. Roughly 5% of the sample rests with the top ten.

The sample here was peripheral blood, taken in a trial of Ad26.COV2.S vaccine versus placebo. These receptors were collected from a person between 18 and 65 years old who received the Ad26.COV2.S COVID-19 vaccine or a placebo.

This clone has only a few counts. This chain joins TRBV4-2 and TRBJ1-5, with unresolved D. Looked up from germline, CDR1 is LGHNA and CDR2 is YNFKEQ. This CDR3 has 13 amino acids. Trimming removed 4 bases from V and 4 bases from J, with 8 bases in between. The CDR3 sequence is CASSLGLNQPQHF. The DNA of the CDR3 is TGTGCCAGCAGCCTTGGCCTAAATCAGCCCCAGCATTTT.

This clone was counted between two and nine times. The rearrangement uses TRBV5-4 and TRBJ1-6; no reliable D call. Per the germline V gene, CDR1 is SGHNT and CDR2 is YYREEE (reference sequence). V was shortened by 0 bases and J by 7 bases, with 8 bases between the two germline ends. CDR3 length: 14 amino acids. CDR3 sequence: CASSLGPVNSPLHF. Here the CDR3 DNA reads TGTGCCAGCAGCTTGGGACCTGTGAATTCACCCCTCCACTTT.

The CDR3 sequence: CASSLAGGQDTQYF. Written as DNA, the CDR3 is TGTGCCAGTAGTCTAGCGGGGGGGCAAGATACGCAGTATTTT. The chain has TRBV19 and TRBJ2-3; the match to TRBD2 covers 12 bases. This CDR3 is 14 amino acids long. CDR1 is LNHDA and CDR2 is SQIVND in the germline V gene (reference sequence). J lost 5 bases, V lost 5 bases, and 2 bases had no gene match.

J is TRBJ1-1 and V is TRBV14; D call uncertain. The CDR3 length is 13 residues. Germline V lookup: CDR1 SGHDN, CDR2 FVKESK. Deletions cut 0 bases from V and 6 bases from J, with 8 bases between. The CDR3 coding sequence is TGTGCCAGCAGCCAAGAGTTCGACGCTGAAGCTTTCTTT. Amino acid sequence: CASSQEFDAEAFF.

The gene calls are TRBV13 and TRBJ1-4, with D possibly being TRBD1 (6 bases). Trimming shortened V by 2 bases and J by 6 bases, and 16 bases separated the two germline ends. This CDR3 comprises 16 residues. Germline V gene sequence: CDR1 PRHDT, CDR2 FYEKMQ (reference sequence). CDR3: CASSLTRTGSDEKLFF. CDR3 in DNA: TGTGCCAGCAGCTTAACTAGAACAGGGTCAGATGAAAAACTGTTTTTT.

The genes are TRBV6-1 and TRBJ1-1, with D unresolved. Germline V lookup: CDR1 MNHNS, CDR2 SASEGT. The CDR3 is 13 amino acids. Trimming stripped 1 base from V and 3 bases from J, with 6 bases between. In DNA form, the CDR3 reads TGTGCCAGCAGTGAAGAGCCAGACACTGAAGCTTTCTTT. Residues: CASSEEPDTEAFF.

The CDR3 DNA reads TGTGCCACCAGTGATTCGCGCACAGATACGCAGTATTTT. It yields the protein CATSDSRTDTQYF. This rearrangement joins TRBV24-1 to TRBJ2-3; no firm D call. The germline V and J ends were trimmed by 2 bases and 1 base, with 3 bases remaining between them. This CDR3 is 13 amino acids long. Germline V gives CDR1 KGHDR, CDR2 SFDVKD.

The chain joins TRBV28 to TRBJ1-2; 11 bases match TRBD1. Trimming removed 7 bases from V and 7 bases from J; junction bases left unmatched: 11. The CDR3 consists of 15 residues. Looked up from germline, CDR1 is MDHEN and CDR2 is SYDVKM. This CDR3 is CASKPGQGARGGYTF. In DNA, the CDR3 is TGTGCCAGCAAGCCCGGACAGGGGGCGAGGGGTGGCTACACCTTC.

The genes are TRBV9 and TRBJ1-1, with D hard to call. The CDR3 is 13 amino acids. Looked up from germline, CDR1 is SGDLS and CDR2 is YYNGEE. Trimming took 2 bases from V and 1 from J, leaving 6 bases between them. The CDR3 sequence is CASSVWENTEAFF. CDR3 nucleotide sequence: TGTGCCAGCAGCGTCTGGGAGAACACTGAAGCTTTCTTT.

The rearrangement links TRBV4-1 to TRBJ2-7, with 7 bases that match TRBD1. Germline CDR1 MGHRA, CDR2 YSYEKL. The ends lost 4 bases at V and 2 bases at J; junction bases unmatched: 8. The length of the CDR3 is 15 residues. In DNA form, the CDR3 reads TGCGCCAGCAGCCCGACCACGACAGGGACCTACGAGCAGTACTTC. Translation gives CASSPTTTGTYEQYF.

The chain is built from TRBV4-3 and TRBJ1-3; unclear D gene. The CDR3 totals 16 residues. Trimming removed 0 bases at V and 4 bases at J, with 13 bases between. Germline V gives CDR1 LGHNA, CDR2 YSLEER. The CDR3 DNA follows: TGCGCCAGCAGCCAAGAATCCCCGGGATCCGGAAACACCATATATTTT. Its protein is CASSQESPGSGNTIYF.

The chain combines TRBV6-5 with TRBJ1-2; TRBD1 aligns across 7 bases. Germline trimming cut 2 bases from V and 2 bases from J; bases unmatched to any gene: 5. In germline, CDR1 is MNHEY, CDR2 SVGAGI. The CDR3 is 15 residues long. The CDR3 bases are TGTGCCAGCAGTTACCATACAGGGGAAAACTATGGCTACACCTTC. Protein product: CASSYHTGENYGYTF.

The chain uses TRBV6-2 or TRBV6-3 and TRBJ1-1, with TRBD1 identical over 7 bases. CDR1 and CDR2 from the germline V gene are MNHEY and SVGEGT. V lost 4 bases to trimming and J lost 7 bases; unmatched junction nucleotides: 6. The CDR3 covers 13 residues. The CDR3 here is CASSLGQSYEAFF. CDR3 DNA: TGTGCCAGCAGTTTGGGACAGAGCTATGAAGCTTTCTTT.

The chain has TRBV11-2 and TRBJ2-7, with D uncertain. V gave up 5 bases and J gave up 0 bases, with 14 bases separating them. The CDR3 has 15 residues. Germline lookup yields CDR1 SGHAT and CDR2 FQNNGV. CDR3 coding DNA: TGTGCCAGCAGCCCCTCCATCTCGCGCTCCTACGAGCAGTACTTC. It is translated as CASSPSISRSYEQYF.

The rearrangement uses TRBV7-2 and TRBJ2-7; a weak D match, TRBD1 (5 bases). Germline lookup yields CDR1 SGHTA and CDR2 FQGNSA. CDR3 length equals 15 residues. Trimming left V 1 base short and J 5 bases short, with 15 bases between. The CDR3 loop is CASSLVGSGQDEQYF. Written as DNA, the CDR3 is TGTGCCAGCAGCTTAGTAGGCTCAGGACAAGACGAGCAGTACTTC.

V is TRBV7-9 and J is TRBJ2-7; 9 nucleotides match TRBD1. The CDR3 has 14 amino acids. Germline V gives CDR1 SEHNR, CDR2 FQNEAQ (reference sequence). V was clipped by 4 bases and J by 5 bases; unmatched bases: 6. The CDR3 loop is CASSSGQGDNEQYF. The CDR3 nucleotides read TGTGCCAGCAGCTCGGGACAGGGCGACAACGAGCAGTACTTC.